This TCR beta chain was found in a study of T cells in women clearing cervical HPV infection. General study points: CIN3+ cases had significantly higher TCR richness than controls; evenness did not differ.

Looked up from germline, CDR1 is MNHNS and CDR2 is SASEGT. CDR3 size: 15 residues. The V end was cut by 4 bases, the J end by 6 bases, with 18 bases between. Sequencing was performed with immunoSEQ multiplex PCR; in TCRdb, only in-frame clones are kept and a portion is missing. Its clone listing holds 13,000 to 15,000 clones. For this clone: Its cognate antigen is unknown. The observed sequence ends 3 residues before the CDR3 terminus, with the missing tail filled in from the germline J gene.

This sequence originates from a woman between 18 and 69 years old with a cervical HPV16 infection that either progressed to CIN3+ or cleared (not recorded which). Sequencing was done on a sample of blood buffy coat. The chain recombines TRBV6-1 with TRBJ1-2; maybe TRBD1 (5 bases). Incomplete CDR3 DNA: TGTGCCAGCAGTGTTGAGAGCGGGGGAGTGAATGGC. Amino acid sequence: CASSVESGGVNG. The CDR3, in full, reads CASSVESGGVNGYTF.